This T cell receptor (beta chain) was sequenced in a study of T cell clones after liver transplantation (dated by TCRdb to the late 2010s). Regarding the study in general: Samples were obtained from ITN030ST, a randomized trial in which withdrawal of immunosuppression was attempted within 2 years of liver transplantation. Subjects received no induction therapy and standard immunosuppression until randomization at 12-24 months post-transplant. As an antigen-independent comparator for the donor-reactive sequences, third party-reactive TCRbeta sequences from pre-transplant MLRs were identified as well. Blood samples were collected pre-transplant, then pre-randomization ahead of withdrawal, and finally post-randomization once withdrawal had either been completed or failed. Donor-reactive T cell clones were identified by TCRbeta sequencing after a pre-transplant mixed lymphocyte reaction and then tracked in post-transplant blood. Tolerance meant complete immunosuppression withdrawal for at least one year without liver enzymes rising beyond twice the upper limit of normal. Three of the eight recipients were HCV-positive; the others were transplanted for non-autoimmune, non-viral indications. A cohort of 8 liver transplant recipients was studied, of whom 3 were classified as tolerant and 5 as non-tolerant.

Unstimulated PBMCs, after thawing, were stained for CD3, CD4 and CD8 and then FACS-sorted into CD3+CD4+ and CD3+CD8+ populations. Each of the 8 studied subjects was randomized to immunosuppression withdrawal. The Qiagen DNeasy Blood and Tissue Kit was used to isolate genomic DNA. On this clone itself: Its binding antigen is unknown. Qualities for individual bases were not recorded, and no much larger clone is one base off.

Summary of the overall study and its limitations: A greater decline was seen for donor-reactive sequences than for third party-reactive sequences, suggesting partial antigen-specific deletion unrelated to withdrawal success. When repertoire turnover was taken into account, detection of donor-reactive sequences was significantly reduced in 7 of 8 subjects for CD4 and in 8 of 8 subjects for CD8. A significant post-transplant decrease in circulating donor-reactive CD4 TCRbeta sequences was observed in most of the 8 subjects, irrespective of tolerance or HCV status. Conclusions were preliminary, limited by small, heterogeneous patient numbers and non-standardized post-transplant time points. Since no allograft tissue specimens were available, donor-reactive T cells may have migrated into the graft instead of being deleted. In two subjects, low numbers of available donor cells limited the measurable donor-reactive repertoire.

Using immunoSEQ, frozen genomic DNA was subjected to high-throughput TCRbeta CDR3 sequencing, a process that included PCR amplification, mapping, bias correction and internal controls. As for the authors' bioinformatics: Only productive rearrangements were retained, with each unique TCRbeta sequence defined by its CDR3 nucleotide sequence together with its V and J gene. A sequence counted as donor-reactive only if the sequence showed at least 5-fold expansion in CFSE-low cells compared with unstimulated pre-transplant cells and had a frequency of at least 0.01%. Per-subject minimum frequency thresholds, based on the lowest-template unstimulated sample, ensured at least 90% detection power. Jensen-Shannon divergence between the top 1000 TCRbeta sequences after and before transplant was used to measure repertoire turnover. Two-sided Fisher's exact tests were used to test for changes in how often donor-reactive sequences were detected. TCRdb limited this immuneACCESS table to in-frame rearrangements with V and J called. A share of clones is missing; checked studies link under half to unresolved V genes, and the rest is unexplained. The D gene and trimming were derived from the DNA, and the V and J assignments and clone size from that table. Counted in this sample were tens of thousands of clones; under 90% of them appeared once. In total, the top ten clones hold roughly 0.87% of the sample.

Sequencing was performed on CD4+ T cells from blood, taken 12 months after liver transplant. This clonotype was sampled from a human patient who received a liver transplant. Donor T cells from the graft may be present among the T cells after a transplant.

The CDR3 sequence is CASRDSNQPQHF. The DNA reads as follows: TGTGCCAGCAGGGATAGCAATCAGCCCCAGCATTTT. The chain links TRBV19 with TRBJ1-5; TRBD1 is a possible D gene, resting on 5 matching bases. The germline V gene (reference sequence) specifies LNHDA as CDR1 and SQIVND as CDR2. The CDR3 covers 12 residues, taking in both the cysteine and the phenylalanine. The retained sequence is limited to the CDR3, 36 bases, with the frame set at the first base. The V and J ends are trimmed by 9 bases and 0 bases, leaving 6 bases between them.